These T cell receptor beta chains were read from a single sample in a study of blood T cell repertoires in COVID-19. This table comes from immunoSEQ multiplex PCR, and its TCRdb copy is limited to in-frame clones, with some not included. The table shows 150,000 to 200,000 clones, with approximately 80% occurring only once. The sample consisted of PBMCs or T cells enriched from blood (not recorded which). These receptors were obtained from a man aged 50 to 60 who had recovered from COVID-19. Both conserved end residues are part of each CDR3. The order of the fields is CDR3 protein, CDR3 DNA, V gene, D gene, J gene. The D gene is left open where the match is weak.

CDR3: CSVPVRGAGQPQHF; DNA: TGCAGCGTCCCCGTCAGGGGGGCCGGACAGCCCCAGCATTTT; V: TRBV29-1; D: TRBD1; J: TRBJ1-5
CDR3: CASSSSRTGVSYEQYF; DNA: TGTGCCAGCTCATCCTCAAGGACAGGGGTCTCCTACGAGCAGTACTTC; V: TRBV18; D: TRBD1; J: TRBJ2-7
CDR3: CASSRSGGGNYEQYF; DNA: TGTGCCAGCAGCCGCAGCGGGGGGGGGAACTACGAGCAGTACTTC; V: TRBV6-5; D: TRBD2; J: TRBJ2-7
CDR3: CAWTRTGDNYGYTF; DNA: TGTGCCTGGACGCGGACAGGAGATAATTATGGCTACACCTTC; V: TRBV30; D: TRBD1; J: TRBJ1-2
CDR3: CAWSRRGWGSYEQYF; DNA: TGTGCCTGGAGTCGCAGGGGTTGGGGTTCCTACGAGCAGTACTTC; V: TRBV30; D: NA; J: TRBJ2-7
CDR3: CASSLGAGQAEKLFF; DNA: TGTGCCAGCAGCCTGGGTGCTGGACAGGCCGAAAAACTGTTTTTT; V: TRBV5-6; D: TRBD1; J: TRBJ1-4
CDR3: CASNVLQGTPEAFF; DNA: TGTGCCAGCAACGTACTACAGGGGACTCCTGAAGCTTTCTTT; V: TRBV6-5; D: TRBD1; J: TRBJ1-1
CDR3: CASSLAGGAYNEQFF; DNA: TGCGCCAGCAGCTTGGCCGGGGGAGCCTACAATGAGCAGTTCTTC; V: TRBV5-1; D: NA; J: TRBJ2-1
CDR3: CASSLGQTNSPLHF; DNA: TGTGCCAGCAGTTTAGGACAGACTAATTCACCCCTCCACTTT; V: TRBV28; D: NA; J: TRBJ1-6
CDR3: CASSPQGLLNEKLFF; DNA: TGTGCCAGCAGCCCACAGGGGCTTCTTAATGAAAAACTGTTTTTT; V: TRBV5-6; D: TRBD1; J: TRBJ1-4
CDR3: CASSTGGVQPQHF; DNA: TGTGCCAGTAGTACTGGGGGCGTTCAGCCCCAGCATTTT; V: TRBV19; D: NA; J: TRBJ1-5